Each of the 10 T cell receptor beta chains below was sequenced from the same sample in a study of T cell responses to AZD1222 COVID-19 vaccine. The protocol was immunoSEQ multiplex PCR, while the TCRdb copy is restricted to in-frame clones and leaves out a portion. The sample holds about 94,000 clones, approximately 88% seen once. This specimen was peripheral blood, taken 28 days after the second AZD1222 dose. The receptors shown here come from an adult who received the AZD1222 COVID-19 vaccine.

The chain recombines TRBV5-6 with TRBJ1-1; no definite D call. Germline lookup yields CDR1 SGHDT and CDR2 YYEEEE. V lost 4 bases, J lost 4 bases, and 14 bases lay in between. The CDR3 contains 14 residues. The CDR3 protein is CASSRARRVTEAFF. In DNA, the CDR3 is TGTGCCAGCAGCCGGGCGAGGAGAGTCACTGAAGCTTTCTTT.

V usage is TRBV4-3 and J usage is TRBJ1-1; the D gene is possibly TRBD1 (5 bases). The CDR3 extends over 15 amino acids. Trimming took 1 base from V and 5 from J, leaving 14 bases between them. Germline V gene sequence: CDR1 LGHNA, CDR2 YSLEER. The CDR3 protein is CASSQVIGGKTEAFF. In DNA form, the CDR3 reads TGCGCCAGCAGCCAAGTAATCGGGGGAAAAACTGAAGCTTTCTTT.

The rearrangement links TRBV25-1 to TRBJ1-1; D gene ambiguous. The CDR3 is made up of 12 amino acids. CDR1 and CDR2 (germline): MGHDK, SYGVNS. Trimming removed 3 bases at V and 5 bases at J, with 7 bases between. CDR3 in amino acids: CASSDPGTEAFF. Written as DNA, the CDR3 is TGTGCCAGCAGTGATCCTGGAACTGAAGCTTTCTTT.

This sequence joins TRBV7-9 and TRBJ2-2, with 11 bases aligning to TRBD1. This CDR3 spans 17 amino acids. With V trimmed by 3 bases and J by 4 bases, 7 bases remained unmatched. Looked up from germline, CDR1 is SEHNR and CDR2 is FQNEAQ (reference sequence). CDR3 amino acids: CASSFQRGQGGTGELFF. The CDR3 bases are TGTGCCAGCAGCTTCCAACGGGGACAGGGGGGCACCGGGGAGCTGTTTTTT.

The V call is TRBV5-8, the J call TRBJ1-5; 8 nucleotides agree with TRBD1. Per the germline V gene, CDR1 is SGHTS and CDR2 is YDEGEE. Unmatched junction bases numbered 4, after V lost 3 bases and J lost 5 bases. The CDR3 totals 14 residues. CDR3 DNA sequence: TGTGCCAGCAGCTGGACAGGGTTGGATCAGCCCCAGCATTTT. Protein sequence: CASSWTGLDQPQHF.

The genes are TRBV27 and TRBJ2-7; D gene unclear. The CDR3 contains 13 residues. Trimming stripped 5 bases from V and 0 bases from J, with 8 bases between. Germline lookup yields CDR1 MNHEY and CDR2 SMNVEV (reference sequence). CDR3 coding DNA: TGTGCCAGCAGTCCCCCCCCCTCCTACGAGCAGTACTTC. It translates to CASSPPPSYEQYF.

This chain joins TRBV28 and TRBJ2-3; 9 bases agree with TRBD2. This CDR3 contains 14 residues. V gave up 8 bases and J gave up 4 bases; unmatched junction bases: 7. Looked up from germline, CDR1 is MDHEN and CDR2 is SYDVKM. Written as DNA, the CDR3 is TGTGCCAGCCACTTGGGCGGGAGGGCAGATACGCAGTATTTT. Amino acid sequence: CASHLGGRADTQYF. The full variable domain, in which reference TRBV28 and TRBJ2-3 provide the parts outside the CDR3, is DVKVTQSSRYLVKRTGEKVFLECVQDMDHENMFWYRQDPGLGLRLIYFSYDVKMKEKGDIPEGYSVSREKKERFSLILESASTNQTSMYLCASHLGGRADTQYFGPGTRLTVL.

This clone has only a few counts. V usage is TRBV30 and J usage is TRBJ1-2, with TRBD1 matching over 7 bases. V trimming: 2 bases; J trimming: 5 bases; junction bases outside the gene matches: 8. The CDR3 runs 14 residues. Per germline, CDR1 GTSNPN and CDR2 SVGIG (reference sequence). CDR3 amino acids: CAWSRIQGMYGYTF. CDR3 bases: TGTGCCTGGAGTCGGATACAGGGGATGTATGGCTACACCTTC.

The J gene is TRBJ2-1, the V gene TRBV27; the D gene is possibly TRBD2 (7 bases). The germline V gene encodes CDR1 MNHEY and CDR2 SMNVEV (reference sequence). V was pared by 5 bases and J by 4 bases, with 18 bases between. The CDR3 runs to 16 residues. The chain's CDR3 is CASSLNGAGTYNEQFF. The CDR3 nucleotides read TGTGCCAGCAGTCTGAACGGAGCGGGGACATACAATGAGCAGTTCTTC.

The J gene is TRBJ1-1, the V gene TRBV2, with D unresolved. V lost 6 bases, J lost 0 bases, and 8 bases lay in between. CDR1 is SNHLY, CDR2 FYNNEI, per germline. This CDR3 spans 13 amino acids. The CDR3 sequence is CASSLEVNTEAFF. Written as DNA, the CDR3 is TGTGCCAGCAGCCTAGAAGTGAACACTGAAGCTTTCTTT.